The sequence of this T cell receptor beta chain was determined in a study of blood T cells in healthy people across ages (dated by TCRdb to the mid-2010s). In the study overall: In model experiments, roughly one uniquely barcoded TCR beta cDNA molecule per two T cells was captured by template switching. Age-related changes in TCR beta repertoire diversity were measured in the study by deep sequencing normalized with unique cDNA molecular identifiers. The donors were split into four age groups: young (average around 15 years), middle-aged (39), aged (62) and long-lived (under 90). To avoid experimental bias, donors of different ages were spread randomly across the sequencing lanes. The study analyzed two additional independent replicas of 1 million unique cDNA reads from the same blood draw for two donors, one aged 18 to 29 and one aged 80 or older. The paper's findings and limits, for the study overall: Conclusive comparison of naive and antigen-experienced compartments was prevented by the profiling of bulk unsorted PBMCs. The percentage of naive T cells measured by flow cytometry correlated strongly with observed TCR beta diversity. Total diversity estimates from one million sequenced T cells were considered lower bounds and underestimates. Because donor CMV infection status was unknown, age-related changes in expanded clonotypes were potentially confounded. Compared with the aged group, the long-lived group had more naive CD4+ T cells, fewer expanded clones and increased TCR diversity, a pattern suggesting age selection. Observed TCR beta diversity per million T cells fell roughly linearly with age, and a significant reduction was already apparent by age around 44.

CDR1 and CDR2 are read off the germline V gene as SGDLS and YYNGEE. Measured from the cysteine to the phenylalanine, the CDR3 is 14 residues long. Only the CDR3 region is kept as DNA, spanning 42 bases read in frame from base 1. Trimmed from V: 3 bases; trimmed from J: 2 bases; junction bases lacking a gene match: 2. Libraries were prepared through 5' RACE. Sequencing relied on an Illumina HiSeq 2500. A second PCR of roughly 7 to 11 cycles was performed with a sample-barcoded 5' primer and a J-beta primer mix. A template-switch 5' adaptor carrying 12 random nucleotides introduced a unique molecular identifier onto each TCR beta cDNA molecule. Each sample yielded at least 3 million CDR3-containing paired-end reads. First-strand cDNA synthesis was performed from all RNA using the Mint cDNA synthesis kit, with priming by a TRBC-specific oligonucleotide. Following uracil-DNA glycosylase treatment, a first 18-cycle PCR with universal primers M1SS and BC2_uni_R was performed on all cDNA. In the source study's methods: For normalization, 1 million high-quality reads were randomly selected from each sample, with every read carrying a distinct molecular identifier. Reads with shared molecular identifiers were discarded instead of being binned into consensus sequences. MiTCR, with a Q25 quality threshold and the strictest error-elimination algorithm, was used for CDR3 identification, clonotype clustering and error correction. A nonparametric unseen species model with Euler transformation was used to estimate lower-bound total TCR beta diversity. In-frame beta chains were kept once TCRdb had trimmed the public reads at Q25 with fastp and called clones with MiXCR. Duplicate CDR3 protein sequences are folded into a single record with the most common DNA and genes. In this record, the V and J calls reflect TCRdb's handling and not the investigators' own analysis. This sample lists more than 700,000 distinct CDR3 sequences; 50% to 65% were detected once. Together, the top ten hold approximately 41% of the sample.

Systemically healthy Caucasian individuals from Russia, 39 in total and aged about 6 to 100 years, were included as donors. Each donor gave around 9.5 milliliters of peripheral blood, collected into EDTA-treated Vacutainer tubes. Ficoll-Paque density-gradient centrifugation was used to isolate PBMCs, with at least 7 million per sample. Trizol reagent was used to extract total RNA from PBMCs, with at least 6 micrograms per sample. The percentages of naive CD45RAhigh/CD27high T cells were determined by flow cytometry on a PBMC aliquot from every donor. This clonotype was detected once. What antigen it recognizes has not been identified. Within one base of it there is no much larger clone, and no base qualities were kept. Weak support is all one read offers.

The sequence is built from TRBV9 and TRBJ2-7; 10 bases in between match TRBD2. The sequence came from an older man in good health. What was sequenced was blood. The DNA sequence follows: TGTGCCAGCAGCGAGGGGACTAGCGCCTACGAGCAGTACTTC. Protein translation: CASSEGTSAYEQYF. The variable domain in full, with residues beyond the CDR3 obtained from the reference TRBV9 and TRBJ2-7 genes, is DSGVTQTPKHLITATGQRVTLRCSPRSGDLSVYWYQQSLDQGLQFLIQYYNGEERAKGNILERFSAQQFPDLHSELNLSSLELGDSALYFCASSEGTSAYEQYFGPGTRLTVT.